The next 3 T cell receptor beta chains were all read from a single sample in a study of T cell repertoires in ileal Crohn's disease. The time point is: neoterminal ileum biopsy at postoperative endoscopy, about 6 months after surgery. Using immunoSEQ multiplex PCR, the repertoire was profiled, and TCRdb retains in-frame clones only, with some absent. The table includes 4,500 to 7,000 clones, 55% to 70% detected once. Sample: ileal tissue. These receptors all stem from an adult with Crohn's disease.

V is TRBV27 and J is TRBJ1-5, with D possibly being TRBD1 (5 bases). Trimming shortened V by 5 bases and J by 7 bases, and 15 bases separated the two germline ends. Germline lookup yields CDR1 MNHEY and CDR2 SMNVEV (reference sequence). The CDR3 has 14 amino acids. The CDR3 here is CASSPTGGRQPQHF. The CDR3 DNA reads as TGTGCCAGCAGTCCTACCGGGGGAAGACAGCCCCAGCATTTT.

The CDR3 reads CASSLKGGAEQYV. DNA for the CDR3: TGTGCCAGCAGCTTGAAAGGGGGCGCCGAGCAGTACGTC. The chain combines TRBV5-4 with TRBJ2-7, with 7 bases aligning to TRBD1. This CDR3 region has 13 residues. Germline lookup yields CDR1 SGHNT and CDR2 YYREEE (reference sequence). With V trimmed by 1 base and J by 6 bases, 4 bases remained unmatched.

The rearrangement uses TRBV7-2 and TRBJ2-3, with TRBD1 identical over 7 bases. The length of the CDR3 is 13 residues. Germline V CDR1 and CDR2: SGHTA, FQGNSA. J was trimmed by 8 bases and V by 5 bases; bases with no gene match: 7. CDR3 residues: CASSHKGAGTQYF. In DNA form, the CDR3 reads TGTGCCAGCAGCCATAAGGGGGCAGGTACGCAGTATTTT.